Below are 25 T cell receptor beta chains sequenced from a single sample in a study of blood T cell repertoires in COVID-19 (dated by TCRdb to 2020 to 2022). The receptor library was made with the immunoSEQ multiplex PCR assay. TCRdb stores this immuneACCESS table with in-frame sequences only. Part of the clones is absent; in the studies checked, under half of the shortfall reflects unresolved V genes, and no reason is known for the rest. The sample has about 80,000 clones on record, almost 85% of them singletons. The ten largest clones add up to under 11% of the sample. The sequencing sample was made of peripheral blood. The source of these receptors is a man in his sixties with acute or convalescent COVID-19.

V is TRBV5-4 and J is TRBJ2-3; TRBD1 might be the D (6 bases). The CDR3 runs 12 residues. V was pared by 4 bases and J by 12 bases, with 15 bases between. The germline CDR1 and CDR2 sequences are SGHNT and YYREEE (reference sequence). CDR3 nucleotides: TGTGCCAGCAGCCACCTCGGACAGACACAGTATTTT. Amino acids: CASSHLGQTQYF.

The V call is TRBV10-3, the J call TRBJ2-7, with 8 positions matching TRBD1. The CDR3 consists of 12 residues. The ends lost 6 bases at V and 6 bases at J; junction bases unmatched: 4. Germline-derived CDR1 and CDR2 are ENHRY and SYGVKD. The CDR3 bases are TGTGCCATCAGCCCAACAGGGGGCGAGCAGTACTTC. The encoded protein is CAISPTGGEQYF.

This chain joins TRBV2 and TRBJ1-1; perhaps TRBD1 as D (5 bases). V was trimmed by 5 bases and J by 1 base, leaving 8 bases between them. This CDR3 has 13 amino acids. Germline CDR1 is SNHLY and CDR2 is FYNNEI. CDR3 residues: CASSWQGNTEAFF. Written as DNA, the CDR3 is TGTGCCAGCAGTTGGCAGGGGAACACTGAAGCTTTCTTT.

CDR3 bases: TGTGCCGCGGACAGGGGGCTGTATTATGAGCAGTTCTTC. Translated: CAADRGLYYEQFF. The rearrangement links TRBV7-2 to TRBJ2-1, with 11 bases identical to TRBD1. V was clipped by 11 bases and J by 8 bases; unmatched bases: 8. Germline CDR1 reads SGHTA; CDR2 reads FQGNSA. The CDR3 extends over 13 amino acids.

This CDR3 is CASSLGGDKNTQYF. CDR3 sequence (DNA): TGTGCCAGCAGCTTAGGTGGGGACAAAAATACGCAGTATTTT. The chain combines TRBV7-8 with TRBJ2-3; tentative D call: TRBD1 (6 bases). Germline values: CDR1 SGHVS, CDR2 FQNEAQ. The CDR3 totals 14 residues. V lost 1 base to trimming and J lost 7 bases, with 12 bases between them.

The chain carries TRBV4-3 and TRBJ2-3; 16 bases line up with TRBD2. CDR1 and CDR2 from the germline V gene are LGHNA and YSLEER. V lost 4 bases, J lost 0 bases, and 7 bases stayed unmatched. CDR3 length: 19 residues. CDR3 coding DNA: TGCGCCAGCAGCCGGAGTGGGACTAGCGGGAGGGCTAGCACAGATACGCAGTATTTT. It encodes CASSRSGTSGRASTDTQYF.

V usage is TRBV5-4 and J usage is TRBJ1-1, with 7 bases matching TRBD1. The germline V gene has CDR1 SGHNT and CDR2 YYREEE (reference sequence). The V segment lost 2 bases and the J segment 5 bases; nucleotides outside the gene matches: 6. This CDR3 has 14 residues. This CDR3 is CASSFKTGRTEAFF. In nucleotides, the CDR3 is TGTGCCAGCAGCTTCAAGACAGGGAGGACTGAAGCTTTCTTT.

The V gene is TRBV5-8, the J gene TRBJ1-3; the D gene is possibly TRBD1 (5 bases). The CDR3 runs to 15 residues. Deletions cut 3 bases from V and 2 bases from J, with 12 bases between. CDR1 is SGHTS, CDR2 YDEGEE, per germline. The CDR3 sequence is CASSWGGRTGNTIYF. The CDR3 DNA sequence: TGTGCCAGCAGCTGGGGGGGAAGGACTGGAAACACCATATATTTT. Filled out from reference TRBV5-8 and TRBJ1-3, the complete variable domain reads EAGVTQSPTHLIKTRGQQATLRCSPISGHTSVYWYQQALGLGLQFLLWYDEGEERNRGNFPPRFSGRQFPNYSSELNVNALELEDSALYLCASSWGGRTGNTIYFGEGSWLTVV.

The V call is TRBV9, the J call TRBJ1-3; 7 bases fit TRBD1. This CDR3 has 15 residues. Germline V gives CDR1 SGDLS, CDR2 YYNGEE. V dropped 3 bases and J dropped 1; count of bases not matched to a gene: 4. CDR3 sequence: CASSGGQSSGNTIYF. The DNA for the CDR3 is TGTGCCAGCAGCGGGGGACAGTCATCTGGAAACACCATATATTTT.

The rearrangement uses TRBV19 and TRBJ1-2; 9 bases line up with TRBD1. CDR3 length equals 14 residues. Unmatched junction bases numbered 9, after V lost 5 bases and J lost 8 bases. Germline CDR1 and CDR2: LNHDA and SQIVND (reference sequence). This CDR3 is CASSYSGQGDGYTF. The CDR3 DNA reads as TGTGCCAGTAGTTACTCGGGACAGGGTGACGGCTACACCTTC.

The chain employs TRBV4-1 and TRBJ1-4; D may be TRBD1 (5 bases). The CDR3 is made up of 13 amino acids. V was trimmed by 1 base and J by 13 bases, leaving 13 bases between them. CDR1 and CDR2 (germline): MGHRA, YSYEKL. CDR3 sequence: CASSQVIGQGLFF. The DNA of the CDR3 is TGCGCCAGCAGCCAAGTGATAGGTCAGGGACTGTTTTTT.

The V gene is TRBV7-2, the J gene TRBJ2-1; 7 nucleotides agree with TRBD2. The CDR3 extends over 14 amino acids. Germline V gives CDR1 SGHTA, CDR2 FQGNSA. J lost 2 bases, V lost 5 bases, and 3 bases had no gene match. In nucleotides, the CDR3 is TGTGCCAGCAGCCCTGCGGGGGCCTACAATGAGCAGTTCTTC. Residues: CASSPAGAYNEQFF.

The chain carries TRBV7-8 and TRBJ1-1; TRBD1 aligns across 7 bases. CDR1 SGHVS and CDR2 FQNEAQ come from the germline V gene. V gave up 6 bases and J gave up 12 bases; unmatched junction bases: 13. The CDR3 has 13 residues. CDR3 residues: CASSSRQGSRTFF. CDR3 DNA sequence: TGTGCCAGCAGTTCAAGACAGGGAAGTAGAACTTTCTTT.

The sample holds a few counts of this clone. The CDR3 reads CASSLLGDTSTYGYTF. The CDR3 DNA is TGTGCCAGCAGCTTACTGGGGGACACGTCCACATATGGCTACACCTTC. The gene calls are TRBV7-3 and TRBJ1-2; tentatively, D is TRBD1 (6 bases). CDR1 is SGHTA and CDR2 is FQGTGA in the germline V gene. The CDR3 consists of 16 residues. V gave up 2 bases and J gave up 5 bases, with 18 bases separating them.

The J gene is TRBJ1-1, the V gene TRBV5-4; 10 positions agree with TRBD1. The CDR3 is made up of 15 amino acids. The V segment lost 2 bases and the J segment 5 bases; nucleotides outside the gene matches: 6. The germline V gene encodes CDR1 SGHNT and CDR2 YYREEE (reference sequence). The chain's CDR3 is CASSFPRGQGTEAFF. DNA of the CDR3: TGTGCCAGCAGCTTTCCGCGGGGACAGGGGACTGAAGCTTTCTTT.

The rearrangement joins TRBV6-2 or TRBV6-3 to TRBJ1-2; TRBD1 might be the D (5 bases). Germline values: CDR1 MNHEY, CDR2 SVGEGT. V lost 0 bases to trimming and J lost 11 bases, with 13 bases between them. The length of the CDR3 is 13 residues. The CDR3 region has the DNA TGTGCCAGCAGTTACTCGCAGACAGCGCAATACACCTTC. Its translation: CASSYSQTAQYTF.

V gene TRBV18 combines with J gene TRBJ1-6; 8 bases line up with TRBD1. This CDR3 spans 15 amino acids. Germline V gene data show CDR1 as KGHSH and CDR2 as LQKENI. V gave up 0 bases and J gave up 10 bases; unmatched junction bases: 5. CDR3 in amino acids: CASSPPQQGESPLHF. The CDR3 coding sequence is TGTGCCAGCTCACCACCTCAACAGGGGGAATCACCCCTCCACTTT.

This clone was seen a single time. CDR3 DNA sequence: TGTGCCAGCAGCGTAGATCCAGGGCGAGGAGCAGATACGCAGTATTTT. Amino acids: CASSVDPGRGADTQYF. The chain recombines TRBV9 with TRBJ2-3, with a weak D call TRBD1 (5 bases). V lost 0 bases and J lost 4, with 15 bases in between. CDR1 is SGDLS, CDR2 YYNGEE, per germline. The CDR3 is 16 amino acids.

A single count supports this clone. This chain joins TRBV21-1 and TRBJ1-6; the table calls TRBD1, which could not be checked here. TRBV21-1 is marked as a pseudogene. CDR3 length: 17 amino acids. CDR3 DNA sequence: TGTGCCAGCAGCACCGGGACAGGGAGCTCCTATAATTCACCCCTCCACTTT. Translation gives CASSTGTGSSYNSPLHF.

This clone occurred once. V gene TRBV11-2 combines with J gene TRBJ1-2; D gene unclear. Germline-derived CDR1 and CDR2 are SGHAT and FQNNGV. Trimming shortened V by 5 bases and J by 6 bases, and 13 bases separated the two germline ends. The CDR3 is made up of 13 amino acids. CDR3 loop: CASSLSTFDGYTF. CDR3 nucleotides: TGTGCCAGCAGCCTGAGTACGTTTGATGGCTACACCTTC. Full variable domain (missing parts from reference TRBV11-2 and TRBJ1-2): EAGVAQSPRYKIIEKRQSVAFWCNPISGHATLYWYQQILGQGPKLLIQFQNNGVVDDSQLPKDRFSAERLKGVDSTLKIQPAKLEDSAVYLCASSLSTFDGYTFGSGTRLTVV.

This clone was recorded at least ten times. This CDR3 is CSASGLAGADTQYF. The CDR3 DNA reads TGCAGTGCTAGTGGACTAGCGGGAGCAGATACGCAGTATTTT. The chain recombines TRBV20-1 with TRBJ2-3; 13 bases are a match to TRBD2. Germline loops: CDR1 DFQATT, CDR2 SNEGSKA (reference sequence). With 3 bases clipped from V and 4 bases from J, the junction kept 1 base outside the gene matches. The length of the CDR3 is 14 residues.

This sequence joins TRBV28 and TRBJ1-2; D not resolved. V was trimmed by 0 bases and J by 7 bases, leaving 15 bases between them. CDR3 length: 15 residues. From germline, CDR1 is MDHEN and CDR2 SYDVKM. Here the CDR3 DNA reads TGTGCCAGCAGTTTATGGTCGGGTCAAGACGGTGGCTACACCTTC. Encoded protein: CASSLWSGQDGGYTF.

The genes are TRBV7-3 and TRBJ2-1, with D maybe TRBD2 (6 bases). CDR3 length equals 15 residues. Germline V gene sequence: CDR1 SGHTA, CDR2 FQGTGA. The V gene lost 5 bases and the J gene lost 7 bases, with 18 bases spanning the gap. CDR3 protein: CASSPYEVGRNEQFF. Written as DNA, the CDR3 is TGTGCCAGCAGCCCCTACGAGGTAGGGAGGAATGAGCAGTTCTTC.

This chain links TRBV7-8 with TRBJ2-5, with D maybe TRBD2 (5 bases). The ends were cut back, 5 bases at V and 5 bases at J, with 12 bases in the middle. The germline V gene encodes CDR1 SGHVS and CDR2 FQNEAQ. The CDR3 spans 13 residues. The CDR3 region is CASSPDYFETQYF. In DNA, the CDR3 is TGTGCCAGCAGCCCCGACTACTTCGAGACCCAGTACTTC.

V gene TRBV6-6 combines with J gene TRBJ1-6; 7 nucleotides align to TRBD1. This CDR3 is 14 amino acids long. Germline V gene lookup returns CDR1 MNHNY and CDR2 SVGAGI (reference sequence). Trimming at V came to 6 bases and at J to 10 bases, leaving 9 bases not matched to a gene. The DNA of the CDR3 is TGTGCCAGCAGAATCGACAGGGCCGGGTCACCCCTCCACTTT. This encodes CASRIDRAGSPLHF.